The 15 T cell receptor beta chains below come from one sample, sequenced in a study of relationships among human T cell subsets. After CD25, CD56 and CD294 bead selections, the flow-through was collected as Th1 cells. The T cell receptor alpha and beta CDR3 regions were amplified from mRNA by semiquantitative ARM-PCR. Exponential amplification used communal superprimers after tagged nested gene-specific primers in ARM-PCR. Using its own MiXCR run on the multiplex PCR reads, TCRdb lists one record per CDR3 protein. This sample has 10,000 to 15,000 distinct CDR3 sequences, with around two thirds found just once. Input material: CD4+ Th1 cells sorted from blood. The receptors come from a man in his forties in good health.

The chain couples TRBV27 to TRBJ2-1; TRBD2 matches 10 bases. The CDR3 totals 16 residues. V gave up 0 bases and J gave up 9 bases; unmatched junction bases: 8. CDR1 is MNHEY and CDR2 is SMNVEV in the germline V gene (reference sequence). The CDR3 DNA is TGTGCCAGCAGTTTATCAAGGAGCGGGAGGGCGAGTGAGCAGTTCTTC. Protein: CASSLSRSGRASEQFF.

The chain is built from TRBV5-6 and TRBJ2-7; D is perhaps TRBD2 (5 bases). CDR3 length equals 12 residues. Germline lookup yields CDR1 SGHDT and CDR2 YYEEEE. V was pared by 1 base and J by 4 bases, with 6 bases between. The CDR3 loop reads CASSLRGYEQYF. The CDR3 bases are TGTGCCAGCAGCTTGCGGGGATACGAGCAGTACTTC. Using reference TRBV5-6 and TRBJ2-7 for the parts outside the CDR3, the full variable domain is DAGVTQSPTHLIKTRGQQVTLRCSPKSGHDTVSWYQQALGQGPQFIFQYYEEEERQRGNFPDRFSGHQFPNYSSELNVNALLLGDSALYLCASSLRGYEQYFGPGTRLTVT.

V gene TRBV29-1 combines with J gene TRBJ2-4, with 10 bases fitting TRBD1. This CDR3 is built from 13 residues. J gave up 7 bases and V 7 bases, and 7 bases lay outside the gene matches. In germline, CDR1 is SQVTM, CDR2 ANQGSEA. Here the CDR3 reads CSAGGQGSNIQYF. In nucleotides, the CDR3 is TGCAGCGCCGGGGGACAGGGGTCTAACATTCAGTACTTC.

The chain recombines TRBV11-1 with TRBJ2-7, with 9 bases identical to TRBD2. The CDR3 runs 15 residues. Germline trimming cut 4 bases from V and 2 bases from J; bases unmatched to any gene: 6. In germline, CDR1 is SGHAT, CDR2 FQDESV (reference sequence). Here the CDR3 reads CASSSRASGTYEQYF. As DNA, the CDR3 is TGTGCCAGCAGCTCAAGGGCTAGCGGGACCTACGAGCAGTACTTC.

V usage is TRBV25-1 and J usage is TRBJ2-3; a possible D gene is TRBD2 (5 bases). Germline V lookup: CDR1 MGHDK, CDR2 SYGVNS. The length of the CDR3 is 14 residues. V lost 3 bases and J lost 2, with 9 bases in between. The DNA for the CDR3 is TGTGCCAGCAGTGAGCCGGGATCCACAGATACGCAGTATTTT. Translating it yields CASSEPGSTDTQYF.

V is TRBV29-1 and J is TRBJ2-2; possible D gene TRBD1, 5 bases. Looked up from germline, CDR1 is SQVTM and CDR2 is ANQGSEA. This CDR3 has 14 residues. Trimming removed 1 base from V and 1 base from J, with 7 bases in between. CDR3 in amino acids: CSVEAQGNTGELFF. CDR3 DNA: TGCAGCGTTGAAGCCCAGGGGAACACCGGGGAGCTGTTTTTT.

V is TRBV27 and J is TRBJ2-1, with 12 bases lining up with TRBD2. The germline gives CDR1 MNHEY, CDR2 SMNVEV (reference sequence). The J segment lost 8 bases and the V segment lost 6 bases, leaving 11 bases of the junction unmatched. CDR3 length equals 16 residues. The CDR3 sequence is CASSLELAGGLDEQFF. For the CDR3, the DNA is TGTGCCAGCAGCTTAGAGCTAGCGGGAGGGCTCGATGAGCAGTTCTTC.

A few counts support this clonotype. V usage is TRBV2 and J usage is TRBJ1-2; TRBD1 might be the D (5 bases). The ends were cut back, 6 bases at V and 5 bases at J, with 25 bases in the middle. This CDR3 has 17 amino acids. Germline V gene data show CDR1 as SNHLY and CDR2 as FYNNEI. CDR3 in amino acids: CASRALTGASGVYGYTF. CDR3 sequence (DNA): TGTGCCAGCAGAGCGTTAACCGGGGCCAGCGGGGTTTATGGCTACACCTTC.

The table lists this clonotype with a few counts. The V call is TRBV6-6, the J call TRBJ1-1; TRBD1 might be the D (6 bases). V was trimmed by 2 bases and J by 1 base, leaving 11 bases between them. Germline loops: CDR1 MNHNY, CDR2 SVGAGI (reference sequence). This CDR3 region has 15 residues. CDR3 region: CASSYTRTANTEAFF. In nucleotides, the CDR3 is TGTGCCAGCAGTTACACGCGGACAGCGAACACTGAAGCTTTCTTT.

There are a few counts of this clonotype. This CDR3 reads CASSLRGPLSNTQYF. Here the CDR3 DNA reads TGTGCCAGCAGCTTAAGGGGCCCCCTGTCAAATACGCAGTATTTT. The V gene is TRBV14, the J gene TRBJ2-3; maybe TRBD1 (5 bases). The V gene's germline CDR1 is SGHDN and CDR2 FVKESK. The ends were cut back, 5 bases at V and 7 bases at J, with 19 bases in the middle. This CDR3 comprises 15 residues.

V usage is TRBV28 and J usage is TRBJ2-1; 8 nucleotides line up with TRBD2. CDR1 is MDHEN and CDR2 is SYDVKM in the germline V gene. This CDR3 comprises 13 residues. V was pared by 5 bases and J by 8 bases, with 5 bases of the junction left unmatched. CDR3 amino acids: CASSTTSDDEQFF. As DNA, the CDR3 is TGTGCCAGCAGTACGACTAGCGACGATGAGCAGTTCTTC.

This clonotype was seen a few times. V and J are TRBV27 and TRBJ2-5; 7 bases line up with TRBD2. Trimming cost V 2 bases and J 5 bases; bases outside gene matches: 8. Germline CDR1 MNHEY, CDR2 SMNVEV (reference sequence). There are 15 residues in the CDR3. CDR3 sequence (DNA): TGTGCCAGCAGTTTAAGCGGGGTCCAGTGGGAGACCCAGTACTTC. This translates into CASSLSGVQWETQYF.

The chain has TRBV1 and TRBJ2-5; the table assigns TRBD1, which was not confirmed against the DNA. TRBV1 is a pseudogene locus. The CDR3 consists of 16 residues. CDR3 loop: CTSSQTGTGGQETQYF. In DNA form, the CDR3 reads TGCACCAGCAGCCAAACCGGGACAGGGGGCCAAGAGACCCAGTACTTC.

V gene TRBV5-4 combines with J gene TRBJ2-3; 10 nucleotides align to TRBD2. The J segment lost 2 bases and the V segment lost 0 bases, leaving 3 bases of the junction unmatched. This CDR3 has 16 residues. CDR1 is SGHNT and CDR2 is YYREEE in the germline V gene (reference sequence). The CDR3 DNA sequence: TGTGCCAGCAGCTTGGCTAGCGGGAGAACCACAGATACGCAGTATTTT. Translated, it gives CASSLASGRTTDTQYF.

There are a few counts of this clonotype. The chain joins TRBV14 to TRBJ1-4; no firm D call. From germline, CDR1 is SGHDN and CDR2 FVKESK. Trimming left V 6 bases short and J 4 bases short, with 9 bases between. The CDR3 is made up of 13 amino acids. The CDR3 sequence: CASSPRFNEKLFF. The DNA for the CDR3 is TGTGCCAGCAGTCCGCGCTTTAATGAAAAACTGTTTTTT.